This is a list of T cell receptor beta chains from one sample in a study of a mutant IDH1 vaccine in newly diagnosed glioma. These receptors have no known antigen. Profiled with immunoSEQ multiplex PCR; TCRdb holds only in-frame clones, not every one. The sample carries about 48,000 clones, around 80% recorded once. This material consisted of PBMCs, taken from a glioma patient whose treatment included an IDH1 peptide vaccine. The receptors originated from a man aged 35 to 55 with glioma. Each CDR3 is given with its conserved first and last residue. Each record gives: clone size, J gene, V gene, D gene, CDR3 protein, CDR3 DNA. A D gene is named only where the DNA matches it firmly. Some rows have no size entry. The others give once, few or many, or a class for an expanded clone.

.,TRBJ2-7,TRBV4-1,.,CASSPGTFPSYEQYF,TGCGCCAGCAGCCCCGGGACTTTCCCCTCCTACGAGCAGTACTTC
once,TRBJ1-2,TRBV5-1,.,CASSLTDTWNSNYGYTF,TGCGCCAGCAGCTTGACCGATACTTGGAACAGTAACTATGGCTACACCTTC
.,TRBJ1-1,TRBV5-8,TRBD1,CASSPGTVQNTEAFF,TGTGCCAGCAGCCCAGGGACAGTCCAAAACACTGAAGCTTTCTTT
few,TRBJ2-5,TRBV11-1,TRBD2,CASSRRAGTTQEPQYF,TGTGCCAGCAGCAGGAGAGCGGGGACGACGCAAGAGCCCCAGTACTTC
few,TRBJ2-5,TRBV11-2,TRBD2,CASRGGQYQETQYF,TGTGCCAGCCGGGGGGGGCAATACCAAGAGACCCAGTACTTC
.,TRBJ2-5,TRBV7-9,.,CASSSSWAQETQYF,TGTGCCAGCAGCTCATCATGGGCACAAGAGACCCAGTACTTC
few,TRBJ2-7,TRBV5-1,.,CASSPDSDSYEQYF,TGCGCCAGCAGCCCGGACAGCGATTCCTACGAGCAGTACTTC
few,TRBJ1-6,TRBV6-5,.,CASSFNTGTSPLHF,TGTGCCAGCAGTTTCAACACCGGGACTTCACCCCTCCACTTT
.,TRBJ1-4,TRBV6-6,.,CASRLVGNEKLFF,TGTGCCAGCAGACTTGTGGGGAATGAAAAACTGTTTTTT
.,TRBJ1-2,TRBV2,.,CASSASEAGRGGYTF,TGTGCCAGCAGTGCCAGTGAGGCGGGCAGGGGCGGCTACACCTTC
.,TRBJ1-1,TRBV5-8,.,CASSPSPWTEAFF,TGTGCCAGCAGCCCTTCCCCGTGGACTGAAGCTTTCTTT
.,TRBJ1-2,TRBV4-2,TRBD1,CASSPRQGLPANYGYTF,TGTGCCAGCAGCCCCCGACAGGGGCTCCCAGCTAACTATGGCTACACCTTC
.,TRBJ2-7,TRBV6-1,.,CASSRKDSYEQYF,TGTGCCAGCTCCCGAAAGGACAGCTACGAGCAGTACTTC
few,TRBJ2-7,TRBV7-9,TRBD1,CASSLEDRGLYEQYF,TGTGCCAGCAGCTTAGAGGACAGGGGTTTGTACGAGCAGTACTTC
.,TRBJ2-3,TRBV5-4,TRBD1,CASSLAPGGRTDTQYF,TGTGCCAGCAGCTTGGCCCCAGGGGGCCGTACAGATACGCAGTATTTT
.,TRBJ1-1,TRBV2,TRBD1,CASSVTGGYTEAFF,TGTGCCAGCAGTGTCACAGGGGGCTACACTGAAGCTTTCTTT
.,TRBJ2-7,TRBV27,.,CASSTGYEQYF,TGTGCCAGCAGTACCGGCTACGAGCAGTACTTC
.,TRBJ2-1,TRBV4-1,TRBD2,CASSLGLAGGQPNEQFF,TGCGCCAGCAGCCTAGGACTAGCGGGGGGCCAACCGAATGAGCAGTTCTTC
.,TRBJ1-5,TRBV5-8,TRBD1,CASSHGQGPHQPQHF,TGTGCCAGCAGCCACGGACAGGGCCCTCATCAGCCCCAGCATTTT
.,TRBJ1-1,TRBV6-1,.,CASREQGLNTEAFF,TGTGCCAGCAGAGAACAGGGACTGAACACTGAAGCTTTCTTT
.,TRBJ1-1,TRBV18,.,CASCRADTEAFF,TGTGCCAGCTGCAGGGCGGACACTGAAGCTTTCTTT
.,TRBJ1-5,TRBV6-5,.,CASSYEASNQPQHF,TGTGCCAGCAGTTACGAGGCGAGCAATCAGCCCCAGCATTTT
.,TRBJ1-5,TRBV5-1,.,CASSLAGDGSQPQHF,TGCGCCAGCAGCTTGGCCGGGGACGGGAGTCAGCCCCAGCATTTT
.,TRBJ1-3,TRBV6-6,TRBD1,CASRTLGQGSGNTIYF,TGTGCCAGCAGAACCCTCGGACAGGGGTCTGGAAACACCATATATTTT
.,TRBJ2-1,TRBV9,.,CASSVTGNEQFF,TGTGCCAGCAGCGTAACGGGCAATGAGCAGTTCTTC
.,TRBJ2-1,TRBV5-1,TRBD1,CASGLGQGKMGQFF,TGCGCCAGCGGCCTTGGACAGGGGAAGATGGGGCAGTTCTTC
.,TRBJ1-2,TRBV6-6,.,CASSYSMGESGYTF,TGTGCCAGCAGTTACTCGATGGGGGAGAGCGGCTACACCTTC
.,TRBJ2-3,TRBV14,.,CASSQGPAVDTQYF,TGTGCCAGCAGCCAAGGGCCGGCCGTGGATACGCAGTATTTT
.,TRBJ1-1,TRBV7-2,.,CASKGRGRAEAFF,TGTGCCAGCAAAGGAAGAGGAAGGGCTGAAGCTTTCTTT
.,TRBJ1-5,TRBV6-1,.,CASSTQGYSNQPQHF,TGTGCCAGCAGTACTCAGGGATATAGCAATCAGCCCCAGCATTTT
.,TRBJ1-2,TRBV27,.,CASSLGGLDYGYTF,TGTGCCAGCAGTTTAGGGGGGCTTGACTATGGCTACACCTTC
.,TRBJ1-1,TRBV10-3,.,CAISESPGMNTEAFF,TGTGCCATCAGTGAGTCCCCAGGCATGAACACTGAAGCTTTCTTT
.,TRBJ2-1,TRBV2,TRBD2,CASSVGSGVPNEQFF,TGTGCCAGCAGTGTGGGTAGCGGGGTCCCCAATGAGCAGTTCTTC
.,TRBJ2-7,TRBV5-1,TRBD1,CASSLTGGARGYEQYF,TGCGCCAGCAGCTTGACAGGGGGCGCTCGGGGCTACGAGCAGTACTTC
.,TRBJ1-6,TRBV27,TRBD1,CASSLIYRGRSPLHF,TGTGCCAGCAGTCTCATCTACAGGGGCAGATCACCCCTCCACTTT
few,TRBJ1-2,TRBV6-1,TRBD1,CASSGTGIIYGYTF,TGTGCCAGCAGTGGGACAGGTATTATCTATGGCTACACCTTC